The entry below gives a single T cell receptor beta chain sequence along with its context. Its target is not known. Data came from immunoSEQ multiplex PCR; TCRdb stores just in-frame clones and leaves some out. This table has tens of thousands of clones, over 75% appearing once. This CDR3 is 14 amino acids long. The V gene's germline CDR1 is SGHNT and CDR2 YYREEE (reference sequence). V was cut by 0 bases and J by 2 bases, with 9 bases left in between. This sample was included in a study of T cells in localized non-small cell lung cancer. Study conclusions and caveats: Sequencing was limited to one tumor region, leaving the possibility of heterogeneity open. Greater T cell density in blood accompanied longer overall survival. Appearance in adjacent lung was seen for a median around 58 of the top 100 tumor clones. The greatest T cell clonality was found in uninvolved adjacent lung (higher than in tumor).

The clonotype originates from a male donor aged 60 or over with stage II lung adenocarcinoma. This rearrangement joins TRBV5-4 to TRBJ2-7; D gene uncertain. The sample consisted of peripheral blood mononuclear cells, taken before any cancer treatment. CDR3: CASSLGTSTYEQYF. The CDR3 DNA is TGTGCCAGCAGCTTGGGGACCTCTACCTACGAGCAGTACTTC.